These 12 T cell receptor beta chains share one sample of origin, sequenced in a study of OX40 agonist ivuxolimab in advanced cancers. Repertoires were generated with immunoSEQ multiplex PCR, while TCRdb's copy carries only in-frame clones and drops some. The data hold 75,000 to 95,000 clones, with more than 70% observed a single time. The specimen comprised CD4+ or CD8+ T cells sorted from blood, sampled in a trial of the OX40 agonist ivuxolimab. The receptors shown here come from an adult with an advanced solid tumor such as melanoma, head and neck, liver or kidney cancer.

The chain recombines TRBV5-4 with TRBJ2-5, with TRBD1 matching 9 bases. The CDR3 extends over 14 amino acids. Germline loops: CDR1 SGHNT, CDR2 YYREEE (reference sequence). Trimming at V came to 5 bases and at J to 3 bases, leaving 5 bases not matched to a gene. CDR3 nucleotides: TGTGCCAGCAGTGACTGGACAGGGGAAGAGACCCAGTACTTC. Its protein is CASSDWTGEETQYF. The full variable domain, with the rest looked up from reference TRBV5-4 and TRBJ2-5, is ETGVTQSPTHLIKTRGQQVTLRCSSQSGHNTVSWYQQALGQGPQFIFQYYREEENGRGNFPPRFSGLQFPNYSSELNVNALELDDSALYLCASSDWTGEETQYFGPGTRLLVL.

This chain connects TRBV27 to TRBJ2-2; 11 positions match TRBD2. CDR1 and CDR2 from the germline V gene are MNHEY and SMNVEV (reference sequence). The CDR3 is 15 residues long. Trimming at V came to 3 bases and at J to 4 bases, leaving 1 base not matched to a gene. CDR3 DNA sequence: TGTGCCAGCAGTTTGACTAGCGGGGTCACCGGGGAGCTGTTTTTT. It encodes CASSLTSGVTGELFF.

Written as DNA, the CDR3 is TGCGCCAGCAGCTCCCCGCCCCGGGGAGGCGCGTACAATGAGCAGTTCTTC. This gives the protein CASSSPPRGGAYNEQFF. The chain combines TRBV5-1 with TRBJ2-1, with D possibly TRBD2 on 6 matching bases. Trimming removed 3 bases from V and 4 bases from J, with 20 bases in between. CDR3 length: 17 amino acids. Per the germline V gene, CDR1 is SGHRS and CDR2 is YFSETQ. Based on the CDR3 plus reference TRBV5-1 and TRBJ2-1, the full variable domain is KAGVTQTPRYLIKTRGQQVTLSCSPISGHRSVSWYQQTPGQGLQFLFEYFSETQRNKGNFPGRFSGRQFSNSRSEMNVSTLELGDSALYLCASSSPPRGGAYNEQFFGPGTRLTVL.

This chain joins TRBV28 and TRBJ1-4, with D hard to call. Germline V gene data show CDR1 as MDHEN and CDR2 as SYDVKM. V lost 8 bases, J lost 6 bases, and 13 bases lay in between. This CDR3 comprises 13 residues. The CDR3 sequence is CASRSSVDEKLFF. The CDR3 coding sequence is TGTGCCAGCCGCTCATCAGTGGATGAAAAACTGTTTTTT.

This CDR3 is CASSLSGLNTEAFF. CDR3 nucleotide sequence: TGTGCCAGCAGTTTATCAGGGCTTAACACTGAAGCTTTCTTT. The chain joins TRBV27 to TRBJ1-1; D remains ambiguous. This CDR3 spans 14 amino acids. Trimming took 0 bases from V and 2 from J, leaving 7 bases between them. CDR1 is MNHEY, CDR2 SMNVEV, per germline (reference sequence).

This clone was seen once. This chain joins TRBV27 and TRBJ1-2; 7 bases are a match to TRBD1. In germline, CDR1 is MNHEY, CDR2 SMNVEV (reference sequence). J gave up 4 bases and V 0 bases, and 11 bases lay outside the gene matches. The CDR3 has 17 amino acids. CDR3 region: CASSLSGGRGLGYGYTF. DNA for the CDR3: TGTGCCAGCAGTTTATCGGGGGGAAGGGGGCTGGGCTATGGCTACACCTTC.

This chain connects TRBV7-6 to TRBJ2-7; D not certain. Germline CDR1 and CDR2: SGHVS and FNYEAQ. This CDR3 contains 13 residues. Trimming removed 4 bases from V and 2 bases from J, with 9 bases in between. This CDR3 is CASSSGTTYEQYF. DNA of the CDR3: TGTGCCAGCAGCTCTGGAACTACCTACGAGCAGTACTTC.

The rearrangement links TRBV6-5 to TRBJ1-2, with 8 nucleotides matching TRBD1. CDR1 and CDR2 (germline): MNHEY, SVGAGI. J gave up 1 base and V 2 bases, and 6 bases lay outside the gene matches. The CDR3 consists of 16 residues. The CDR3 DNA sequence: TGTGCCAGCAGTTACGTGGCAGGGGGCCTTAACTATGGCTACACCTTC. Amino acid sequence: CASSYVAGGLNYGYTF.

The V gene is TRBV7-2, the J gene TRBJ2-3, with TRBD2 matching 8 bases. Trimming at V came to 3 bases and at J to 6 bases, leaving 8 bases not matched to a gene. Germline V lookup: CDR1 SGHTA, CDR2 FQGNSA. The length of the CDR3 is 15 residues. CDR3 sequence: CASSLVTGGQDTQYF. CDR3 nucleotides: TGTGCCAGCAGCTTGGTGACGGGAGGGCAGGATACGCAGTATTTT.

The CDR3 loop is CASSLFTSEDTQYF. The CDR3, as DNA: TGTGCCAGCAGCTTATTCACTAGCGAAGATACGCAGTATTTT. The chain links TRBV7-2 to TRBJ2-3; 7 bases are shared with TRBD2. The CDR3 is 14 residues long. With V trimmed by 2 bases and J by 5 bases, 4 bases remained unmatched. The germline CDR1 and CDR2 sequences are SGHTA and FQGNSA.

The V and J genes are TRBV5-1 and TRBJ2-1; D is perhaps TRBD1 or TRBD2 (6 bases each). Germline V gives CDR1 SGHRS, CDR2 YFSETQ. V lost 1 base and J 2 bases, leaving 10 bases between the germline ends. CDR3 length equals 15 residues. The CDR3 sequence is CASSLRGDTYNEQFF. In DNA, the CDR3 is TGCGCCAGCAGCTTGAGGGGGGATACCTACAATGAGCAGTTCTTC.

The chain carries TRBV5-4 and TRBJ1-2, with D uncertain. CDR3 size: 14 residues. The V gene lost 7 bases and the J gene lost 5 bases, with 18 bases spanning the gap. The germline gives CDR1 SGHNT, CDR2 YYREEE (reference sequence). The CDR3 nucleotides are TGTGCCAGCGCTGGTCGGACGGGAGCGTATGGCTACACCTTC. Translated: CASAGRTGAYGYTF. Variable domain in full (rest from reference TRBV5-4 and TRBJ1-2): ETGVTQSPTHLIKTRGQQVTLRCSSQSGHNTVSWYQQALGQGPQFIFQYYREEENGRGNFPPRFSGLQFPNYSSELNVNALELDDSALYLCASAGRTGAYGYTFGSGTRLTVV.